This T cell receptor (beta chain) comes out of a study of OX40 agonist ivuxolimab in advanced cancers. Assay: immunoSEQ multiplex PCR; the TCRdb copy retains only in-frame clones and omits some. The top ten clones hold more than 1.2% of a sample with 90,000 to 100,000 clones, about 86% of them seen once. CDR1 is SGHRS and CDR2 is YFSETQ in the germline V gene. The CDR3 loop spans 16 amino acids. V shed 4 bases and J 0 bases; nucleotides not matched to a gene: 9. The specimen was CD4+ or CD8+ T cells sorted from blood, collected in a trial of the OX40 agonist ivuxolimab. This chain connects TRBV5-1 to TRBJ1-1; TRBD1 aligns across 7 bases. The receptor was derived from an adult with an advanced solid tumor such as melanoma, head and neck, liver or kidney cancer. The CDR3 coding sequence is TGCGCCAGCAGCCCGGGACAGCTTCTTATGAACACTGAAGCTTTCTTT. This sequence encodes CASSPGQLLMNTEAFF.